This T cell receptor beta chain was captured by sequencing in a study of blood T cells in healthy people across ages. About this clonotype itself: Its target is not known.

Germline CDR1 is SGHVS and CDR2 is FNYEAQ. This CDR3 is built from 14 residues. The V end was cut by 0 bases, the J end by 4 bases, with 7 bases between. General study points: Both naive CD4+ cell counts and diversity were greater in long-lived donors than in aged donors. PBMCs went unsorted, and a conclusive naive versus antigen-experienced comparison was therefore prevented. One million T cells yielded diversity estimates that were considered underestimates.

PCR was performed a second time for about 6 to 11 cycles using a sample-barcoded 5' primer and a J-beta primer mix. TCRdb independently ran MiXCR on the 5' RACE reads; one entry per CDR3 protein. The table lists 1.5 million to 2 million distinct CDR3 sequences, 28% of them singletons. The sequenced sample was blood. The TCR comes from a woman in her 30s in good health. J is TRBJ1-5 and V is TRBV7-6; no clear D gene. The CDR3 is CASSLAPWNQPQHF. The CDR3 nucleotides are TGTGCCAGCAGCTTAGCGCCGTGGAATCAGCCCCAGCATTTT.